A single sample is the source of the 19 T cell receptor beta chains below, sequenced in a study of cytomegalovirus exposure and HLA in healthy donors. Amplification used 60 Vbeta primers and 13 Jbeta primers. Clones were sequenced by immunoSEQ multiplex PCR, and TCRdb holds only the in-frame ones, with some missing. The top ten hold roughly 6.7% of the sample, which has 160,000 or so clones, 80% to 90% seen once. The sequenced material came from PBMCs. The receptor set was obtained from a man in his fifties in good health and CMV-seropositive.

The chain recombines TRBV7-9 with TRBJ2-7, with TRBD1 as a possible D gene (6 bases). Germline CDR1 and CDR2: SEHNR and FQNEAQ (reference sequence). V was cut by 7 bases and J by 0 bases, with 16 bases left in between. There are 15 residues in the CDR3. CDR3 protein: CASTRTGTHSYEQYF. DNA of the CDR3: TGTGCCAGCACCCGCACCGGGACACACTCCTACGAGCAGTACTTC. Drawing the rest from reference TRBV7-9 and TRBJ2-7, the complete variable domain is DTGVSQNPRHKITKRGQNVTFRCDPISEHNRLYWYRQTLGQGPEFLTYFQNEAQLEKSRLLSDRFSAERPKGSFSTLEIQRTEQGDSAMYLCASTRTGTHSYEQYFGPGTRLTVT.

V usage is TRBV7-3 and J usage is TRBJ2-5; weak D call: TRBD2 (5 bases). CDR1 and CDR2 (germline): SGHTA, FQGTGA. The CDR3 has 15 residues. The ends were cut back, 2 bases at V and 1 base at J, with 11 bases in the middle. CDR3 DNA: TGTGCCAGCAGCTTAGCCTCTAGCTCCCAAGAGACCCAGTACTTC. This sequence encodes CASSLASSSQETQYF.

V gene TRBV7-9 combines with J gene TRBJ2-1; 13 bases line up with TRBD2. CDR3 size: 15 residues. The V gene end was trimmed by 3 bases and the J gene end by 9 bases; junction bases not matched to a gene: 5. In germline, CDR1 is SEHNR, CDR2 FQNEAQ (reference sequence). The CDR3, as DNA: TGTGCCAGCAGCTTCCCCGGGACTAGCGGGACTGAGCAGTTCTTC. It codes for CASSFPGTSGTEQFF.

The V gene is TRBV5-3, the J gene TRBJ2-3; maybe TRBD2 (5 bases). TRBV5-3 is classed as an ORF, of uncertain function. V was shortened by 6 bases and J by 11 bases, with 28 bases between the two germline ends. The length of the CDR3 is 16 residues. CDR3 in amino acids: CARKYPGSDGLGGQYF. For the CDR3, the DNA is TGTGCCAGAAAGTATCCTGGGAGCGACGGATTAGGTGGGCAGTATTTT.

This clone showed up just a few times. The gene calls are TRBV2 and TRBJ2-7; D might be TRBD2 (6 bases). Germline lookup yields CDR1 SNHLY and CDR2 FYNNEI. The CDR3 extends over 14 amino acids. V shed 1 base and J shed 4 bases, with 11 bases lying between them. The CDR3 nucleotides read TGTGCCAGCAGTGAAGGGGGGGACGTTTACGAGCAGTACGTC. This translates into CASSEGGDVYEQYV.

The chain carries TRBV19 and TRBJ2-3, with D maybe TRBD2 (6 bases). Germline lookup yields CDR1 LNHDA and CDR2 SQIVND (reference sequence). V dropped 3 bases and J dropped 9 bases, with 13 bases sitting between them. The CDR3 spans 13 residues. This CDR3 reads CASSIETRGTQYF. CDR3 nucleotides: TGTGCCAGTAGTATCGAGACTAGAGGGACGCAGTATTTT.

This rearrangement joins TRBV27 to TRBJ2-7, with 11 bases that match TRBD1. Germline V gives CDR1 MNHEY, CDR2 SMNVEV (reference sequence). J lost 3 bases, V lost 5 bases, and 3 bases had no gene match. The CDR3 consists of 14 residues. The CDR3 reads CASSPGTGGYEQYF. As DNA, the CDR3 is TGTGCCAGCAGTCCTGGGACAGGGGGCTACGAGCAGTACTTC.

This clone was detected only once. The V gene is TRBV5-6, the J gene TRBJ1-4; 12 nucleotides match TRBD1. CDR3 length: 16 amino acids. V dropped 4 bases and J dropped 8; count of bases not matched to a gene: 9. Per the germline V gene, CDR1 is SGHDT and CDR2 is YYEEEE. CDR3 nucleotides: TGTGCCAGCAGCCGACCGGGACAGGGGGCAGTAGAAAAACTGTTTTTT. It is translated as CASSRPGQGAVEKLFF.

This chain connects TRBV10-2 to TRBJ2-7, with D maybe TRBD1 (6 bases). The CDR3 length is 15 residues. Germline CDR1 is WSHSY and CDR2 is SAAADI. V gave up 2 bases and J gave up 3 bases, with 14 bases separating them. The CDR3 sequence: CASSEQQGTYYEQYF. The CDR3 nucleotides are TGCGCCAGCAGTGAGCAACAGGGAACCTACTACGAGCAGTACTTC.

The chain recombines TRBV5-1 with TRBJ1-6, with D tentatively TRBD1 (6 bases). Trimming pared 0 bases from V and 10 bases from J, leaving 14 bases between. Germline V gives CDR1 SGHRS, CDR2 YFSETQ. The length of the CDR3 is 15 residues. The CDR3 DNA follows: TGCGCCAGCAGCTTGGATCCAGGGACAATATCACCCCTCCACTTT. It translates to CASSLDPGTISPLHF.

This chain uses TRBV6-6 with TRBJ2-7; 7 nucleotides line up with TRBD2. The CDR3 consists of 13 residues. V lost 4 bases and J lost 6; bases outside the gene matches: 6. Germline V gives CDR1 MNHNY, CDR2 SVGAGI (reference sequence). Here the CDR3 DNA reads TGTGCCAGCAGTTCGGGACTACTTGGCGAGCAGTACGTC. Amino acid sequence: CASSSGLLGEQYV.

The chain uses TRBV6-4 and TRBJ1-1; D is ambiguous. V was trimmed by 9 bases and J by 0 bases, leaving 11 bases between them. Germline V gene sequence: CDR1 MRHNA, CDR2 SNTAGT. The CDR3 has 13 amino acids. In nucleotides, the CDR3 is TGTGCCAGGGGGAGAAAGGTGAACACTGAAGCTTTCTTT. Its translation: CARGRKVNTEAFF.

The V gene is TRBV5-6, the J gene TRBJ1-2; D gene uncertain. The CDR3 loop spans 13 amino acids. The germline V gene has CDR1 SGHDT and CDR2 YYEEEE. Between the trimmed V and J ends, which lost 2 bases and 2 bases, there was a span of 7 bases. The CDR3 here is CASSFGRNYGYTF. The CDR3 coding sequence is TGTGCCAGCAGCTTTGGGCGAAACTATGGCTACACCTTC.

J is TRBJ1-2 and V is TRBV27; 7 bases are a match to TRBD1. The CDR3 runs to 13 residues. Germline-derived CDR1 and CDR2 are MNHEY and SMNVEV (reference sequence). V trimming: 3 bases; J trimming: 5 bases; junction bases outside the gene matches: 3. The CDR3 DNA follows: TGTGCCAGCAGTTTGGCCAGGGGGTATGGCTACACCTTC. Its translation is CASSLARGYGYTF.

V gene TRBV11-2 combines with J gene TRBJ2-7, with D possibly being TRBD1 (5 bases). V was trimmed by 2 bases and J by 2 bases, leaving 13 bases between them. This CDR3 region has 15 residues. Germline values: CDR1 SGHAT, CDR2 FQNNGV. CDR3 bases: TGTGCCAGCAGCTTAATCACAGGACCAACCTACGAGCAGTACGTC. Amino acid sequence: CASSLITGPTYEQYV.

The chain employs TRBV18 and TRBJ2-2, with D maybe TRBD1 (5 bases). Germline assignment: CDR1 KGHSH and CDR2 LQKENI. The CDR3 has 12 residues. V was trimmed by 3 bases and J by 8 bases, leaving 7 bases between them. CDR3 DNA: TGTGCCAGCTCACCCCAGGGAGGGGAGCTGTTTTTT. It yields the protein CASSPQGGELFF.

The chain couples TRBV7-7 to TRBJ2-2; D not certain. Germline CDR1 SSHAT, CDR2 FNYEAQ (reference sequence). Trimming pared 5 bases from V and 4 bases from J, leaving 8 bases between. The CDR3 spans 13 residues. The CDR3 loop is CASSQQITGELFF. CDR3 bases: TGTGCCAGCAGCCAACAAATCACCGGGGAGCTGTTTTTT.

V usage is TRBV19 and J usage is TRBJ1-2, with D unclear. CDR1 is LNHDA and CDR2 is SQIVND in the germline V gene (reference sequence). The CDR3 runs to 13 residues. V shed 5 bases and J shed 8 bases, with 15 bases lying between them. CDR3 residues: CASSPQFSIGYTF. The CDR3 nucleotides are TGTGCCAGTAGTCCCCAGTTTTCCATAGGCTACACCTTC.

The chain is built from TRBV29-1 and TRBJ1-3; TRBD1 aligns across 7 bases. There are 15 residues in the CDR3. V trimming: 8 bases; J trimming: 1 base; junction bases outside the gene matches: 11. In germline, CDR1 is SQVTM, CDR2 ANQGSEA. CDR3 loop: CSPGTARHSGNTIYF. The CDR3 bases are TGCAGCCCGGGGACAGCACGACATTCTGGAAACACCATATATTTT.